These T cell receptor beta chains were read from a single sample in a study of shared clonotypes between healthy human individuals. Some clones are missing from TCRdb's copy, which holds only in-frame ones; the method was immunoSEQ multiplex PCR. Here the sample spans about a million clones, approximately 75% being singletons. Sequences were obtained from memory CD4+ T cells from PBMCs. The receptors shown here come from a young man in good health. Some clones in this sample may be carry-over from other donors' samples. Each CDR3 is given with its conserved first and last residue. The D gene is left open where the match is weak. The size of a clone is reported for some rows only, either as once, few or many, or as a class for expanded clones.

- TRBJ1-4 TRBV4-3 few CASSQLGDEKLFF TGCGCCAGCAGCCAACTAGGCGATGAAAAACTGTTTTTT
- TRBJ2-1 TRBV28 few CAINRGGNEQFF TGTGCCATCAACAGAGGGGGAAATGAGCAGTTCTTC
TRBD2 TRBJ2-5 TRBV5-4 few CASSFGTSGRASQETQYF TGTGCCAGCAGCTTTGGGACTAGCGGGAGGGCGTCTCAAGAGACCCAGTACTTC
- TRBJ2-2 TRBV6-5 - CASSRGGGELFF TGTGCCAGCAGTCGGGGAGGCGGGGAGCTGTTTTTT
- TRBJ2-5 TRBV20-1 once CSPQGTQYF TGCAGTCCCCAAGGGACCCAGTACTTC
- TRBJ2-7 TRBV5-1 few CASSLTGNGEQYF TGCGCCAGCAGCTTGACCGGGAACGGCGAGCAGTACTTC
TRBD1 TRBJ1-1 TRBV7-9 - CASSLLRDRGNTEAFF TGTGCCAGCAGCCTCCTCCGGGACAGGGGGAACACTGAAGCTTTCTTT
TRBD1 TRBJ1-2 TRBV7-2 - CASSLVRGQQKYGYTF TGTGCCAGCAGCTTAGTGAGGGGACAGCAAAAATATGGCTACACCTTC
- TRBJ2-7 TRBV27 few CASSLQGSSYEQYF TGTGCCAGCAGTTTACAGGGGAGCTCCTACGAGCAGTACTTC
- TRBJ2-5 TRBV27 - CASSRGEGRMRETQYF TGTGCCAGCAGCCGGGGTGAGGGAAGAATGAGGGAGACCCAGTACTTC
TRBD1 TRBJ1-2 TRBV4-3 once CASSQVTGSGGYTF TGCGCCAGCAGCCAGGTGACAGGGTCAGGGGGCTACACCTTC
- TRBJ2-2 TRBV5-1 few CASSLRSSNTGELFF TGCGCCAGCAGCTTAAGGAGCTCGAACACCGGGGAGCTGTTTTTT
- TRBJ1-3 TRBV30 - CAWSVGGSGNTIYF TGTGCCTGGAGTGTAGGTGGCTCTGGAAACACCATATATTTT